This T cell receptor beta chain stems from a study of T-cell memory formation after mild COVID-19. Whole-study context: In these data, TCR clusters were largely donor specific. Study-wide results and limits: The pre-infection memory compartment contained some responding clones, suggesting cross-reactive memory joined. CD4+ contracting clones were mainly CM and EM; CD8+ ones, EMRA.

Germline CDR1 reads DFQATT; CDR2 reads SNEGSKA (reference sequence). The CDR3 totals 16 residues. J was trimmed by 2 bases and V by 6 bases; bases with no gene match: 14. In the case of this clonotype: Antigen specificity is unknown.

TCRdb analysed the 5' RACE reads with MiXCR anew, one entry per CDR3 protein. The data contain a few hundred thousand distinct CDR3 sequences, roughly 25% of them singletons. The gene calls are TRBV20-1 and TRBJ2-5; 8 positions agree with TRBD2. The source is an adult woman who had mild COVID-19 (a few samples of this study predate the infection). Cell type and time point are not known. The material sequenced was PBMCs or a T cell subset sorted from them (not recorded which). CDR3 sequence reads: CSARTSSDLLQETQYF. The CDR3 DNA reads as TGCAGTGCGAGGACTAGCAGTGACTTGTTACAAGAGACCCAGTACTTC.